This T cell receptor (beta chain) emerged from a study of cytomegalovirus exposure and HLA in healthy donors. The CDR3 spans 15 residues. Germline CDR1 reads WNHNN; CDR2 reads SYGVQD (reference sequence). J lost 2 bases, V lost 5 bases, and 4 bases had no gene match. Separate from the roughly 730-subject first cohort, the roughly 120-subject validation cohort was the one that the donors belonged to. Profiled with immunoSEQ multiplex PCR; TCRdb holds only in-frame clones, not every one. Of about 65,000 clones in the sample, about 91% were seen once. The TCR comes from a woman aged 18-35 years in good health and CMV-seronegative. The chain links TRBV10-1 to TRBJ2-3; 10 bases are shared with TRBD1. Input material: PBMCs. The CDR3 bases are TGCGCCAGCAGTACCGGGACAGGGGCCACAGATACGCAGTATTTT. It yields the protein CASSTGTGATDTQYF.